Below are 4 T cell receptor beta chains sequenced from a single sample in a study of shared clonotypes between healthy human individuals. Profiling relied on immunoSEQ multiplex PCR, and the TCRdb table lists in-frame clones only, not all of them. The sample lists a few million clones, just under 95% occurring once. Sequencing was performed on naive CD4+ T cells from PBMCs. Subset defined: CD45RA+ positively selected. The receptor set was obtained from a man aged 18 to 35 in good health. Some clones in this sample may be carry-over from other donors' samples.

CDR3: CASSQDRWHRAKNIQYF. CDR3 bases: TGCGCCAGCAGTCAAGACAGGTGGCATCGGGCCAAAAACATTCAGTACTTC. The V and J genes are TRBV23-1 and TRBJ2-4; D might be TRBD1 (6 bases). TRBV23-1 counts as an open reading frame of uncertain function. The CDR3 extends over 17 amino acids. The ends were cut back, 2 bases at V and 1 base at J, with 15 bases in the middle.

V usage is TRBV11-2 and J usage is TRBJ2-3; maybe TRBD2 (6 bases). CDR1 is SGHAT and CDR2 is FQNNGV in the germline V gene. Trimming shortened V by 5 bases and J by 4 bases, and 10 bases separated the two germline ends. CDR3 length: 13 amino acids. The CDR3 DNA reads as TGTGCCAGCAGCCATGGGGAGGCAGATACGCAGTATTTT. Translating it yields CASSHGEADTQYF. Using reference TRBV11-2 and TRBJ2-3 for the parts outside the CDR3, the full variable domain is EAGVAQSPRYKIIEKRQSVAFWCNPISGHATLYWYQQILGQGPKLLIQFQNNGVVDDSQLPKDRFSAERLKGVDSTLKIQPAKLEDSAVYLCASSHGEADTQYFGPGTRLTVL.

V and J are TRBV14 and TRBJ2-3; TRBD2 matches 8 bases. J lost 4 bases, V lost 1 base, and 10 bases had no gene match. The CDR3 is 17 residues long. The germline CDR1 and CDR2 sequences are SGHDN and FVKESK. The CDR3 coding sequence is TGTGCCAGCAGCCAAGGCCGGGGACTAGTCTTCGCAGATACGCAGTATTTT. Protein: CASSQGRGLVFADTQYF. The variable domain in full, with the rest retrieved from reference TRBV14 and TRBJ2-3, is EAGVTQFPSHSVIEKGQTVTLRCDPISGHDNLYWYRRVMGKEIKFLLHFVKESKQDESGMPNNRFLAERTGGTYSTLKVQPAELEDSGVYFCASSQGRGLVFADTQYFGPGTRLTVL.

This chain uses TRBV7-8 with TRBJ2-6; 7 positions match TRBD1. J gave up 3 bases and V 6 bases, and 11 bases lay outside the gene matches. This CDR3 spans 17 amino acids. Germline CDR1 is SGHVS and CDR2 is FQNEAQ. The CDR3 sequence is CASSYSTGIVGANVLTF. CDR3 nucleotide sequence: TGTGCCAGCAGTTACTCGACAGGGATCGTTGGGGCCAACGTCCTGACTTTC.